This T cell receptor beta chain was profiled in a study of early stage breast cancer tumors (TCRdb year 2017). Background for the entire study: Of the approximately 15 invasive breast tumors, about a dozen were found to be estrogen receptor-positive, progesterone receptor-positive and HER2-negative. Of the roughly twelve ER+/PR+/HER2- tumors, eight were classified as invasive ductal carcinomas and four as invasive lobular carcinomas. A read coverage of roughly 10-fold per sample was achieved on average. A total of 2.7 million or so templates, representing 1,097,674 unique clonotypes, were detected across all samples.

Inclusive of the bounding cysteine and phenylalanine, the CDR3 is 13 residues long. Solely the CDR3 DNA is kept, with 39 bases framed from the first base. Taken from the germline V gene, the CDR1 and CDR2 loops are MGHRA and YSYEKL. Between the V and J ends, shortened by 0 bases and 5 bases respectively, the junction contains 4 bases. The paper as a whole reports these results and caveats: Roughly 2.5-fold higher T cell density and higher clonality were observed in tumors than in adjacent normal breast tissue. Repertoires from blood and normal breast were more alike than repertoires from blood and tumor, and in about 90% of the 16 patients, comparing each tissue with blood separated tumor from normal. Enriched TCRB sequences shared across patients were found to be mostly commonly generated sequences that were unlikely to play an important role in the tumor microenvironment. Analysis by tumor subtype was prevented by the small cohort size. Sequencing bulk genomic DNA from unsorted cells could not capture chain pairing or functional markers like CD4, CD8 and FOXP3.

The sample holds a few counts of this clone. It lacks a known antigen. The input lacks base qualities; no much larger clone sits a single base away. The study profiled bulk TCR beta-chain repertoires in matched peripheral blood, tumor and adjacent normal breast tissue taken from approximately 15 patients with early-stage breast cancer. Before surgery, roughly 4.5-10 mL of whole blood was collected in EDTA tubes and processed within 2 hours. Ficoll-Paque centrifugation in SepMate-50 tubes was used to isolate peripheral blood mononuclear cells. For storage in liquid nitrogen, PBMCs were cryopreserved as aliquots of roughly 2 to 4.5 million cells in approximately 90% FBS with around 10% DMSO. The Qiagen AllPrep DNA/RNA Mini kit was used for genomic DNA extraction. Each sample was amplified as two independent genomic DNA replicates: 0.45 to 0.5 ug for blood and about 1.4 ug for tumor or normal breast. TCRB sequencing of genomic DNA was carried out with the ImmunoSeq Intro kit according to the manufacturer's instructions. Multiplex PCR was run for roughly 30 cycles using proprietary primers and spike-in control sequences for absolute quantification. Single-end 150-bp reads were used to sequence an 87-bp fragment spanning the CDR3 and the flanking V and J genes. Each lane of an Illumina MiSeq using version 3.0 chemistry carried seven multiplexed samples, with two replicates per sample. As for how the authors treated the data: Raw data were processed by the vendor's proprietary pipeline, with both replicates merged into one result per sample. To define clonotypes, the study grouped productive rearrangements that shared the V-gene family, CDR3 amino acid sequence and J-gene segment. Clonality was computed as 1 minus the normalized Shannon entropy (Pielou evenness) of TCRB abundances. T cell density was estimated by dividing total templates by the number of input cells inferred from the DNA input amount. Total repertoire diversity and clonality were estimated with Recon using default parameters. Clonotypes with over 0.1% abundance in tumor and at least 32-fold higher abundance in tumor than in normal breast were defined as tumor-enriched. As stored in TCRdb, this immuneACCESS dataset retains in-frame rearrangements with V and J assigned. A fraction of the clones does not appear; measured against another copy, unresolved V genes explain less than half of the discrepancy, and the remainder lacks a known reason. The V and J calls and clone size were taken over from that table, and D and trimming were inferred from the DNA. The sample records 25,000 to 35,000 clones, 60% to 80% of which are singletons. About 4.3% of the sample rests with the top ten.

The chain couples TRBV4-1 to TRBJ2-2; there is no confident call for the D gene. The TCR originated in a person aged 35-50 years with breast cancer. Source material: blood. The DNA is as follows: TGCGCCAGCAGCCAAGATGATACCGGGGAGCTGTTTTTT. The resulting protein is CASSQDDTGELFF.